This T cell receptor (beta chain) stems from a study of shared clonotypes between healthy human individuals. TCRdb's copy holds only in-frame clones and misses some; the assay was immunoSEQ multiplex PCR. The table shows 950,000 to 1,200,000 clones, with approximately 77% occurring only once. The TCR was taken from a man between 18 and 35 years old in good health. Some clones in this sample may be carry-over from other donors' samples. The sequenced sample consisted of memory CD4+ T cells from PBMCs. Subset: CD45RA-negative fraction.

The CDR3 reads CASSSSGVGELFF. CDR3 nucleotides: TGTGCCAGCAGCTCGAGCGGGGTCGGGGAGCTGTTTTTT. This chain links TRBV5-6 with TRBJ2-2; 7 bases align to TRBD2. The germline V gene has CDR1 SGHDT and CDR2 YYEEEE. The CDR3 is 13 residues long. J lost 7 bases, V lost 3 bases, and 3 bases had no gene match.